This paragraph covers one T cell receptor beta chain sequence. This entry belongs to a study of blood T cell repertoires in COVID-19. Measured with immunoSEQ multiplex PCR; TCRdb has only the in-frame clones, and not every one. The sample lists approximately 140,000 clones; 87% were seen once. The CDR3 consists of 13 residues. The germline V and J ends were trimmed by 5 bases and 6 bases, with 13 bases remaining between them. Germline assignment: CDR1 SGHTA and CDR2 FQGNSA. This receptor was obtained from a woman aged 35 to 49 who had been exposed to COVID-19. The chain uses TRBV7-2 and TRBJ1-1; D perhaps matches TRBD1 (5 bases). The sequencing sample was made of PBMCs or T cells enriched from blood (not recorded which). The CDR3 spells CASSLQVGAEAFF. In DNA, the CDR3 is TGTGCCAGCAGCCTACAGGTCGGCGCTGAAGCTTTCTTT.